A selection of T cell receptor beta chains follows, all from one sample in a study of T cell responses to AZD1222 COVID-19 vaccine. The method was immunoSEQ multiplex PCR; TCRdb's version includes in-frame clones alone and lacks a portion of them. The sample shows 60,000 to 90,000 clones, over 65% of them seen only once. The specimen was peripheral blood, collected 28 days after the second dose of the MenACWY control vaccine. The receptors here all came from an adult who received the MenACWY meningococcal vaccine as a control. CDR3s include the opening cysteine and the closing phenylalanine or tryptophan. Each record gives: clone size, CDR3 length, V gene, D gene, J gene, CDR3 protein, CDR3 DNA. D genes are given only for firm matches. Size is omitted from some rows. Given values are once, few, many or a class for expanded clones.

.	13	TRBV11-2	.	TRBJ1-4	CASSSGTGGKLFF	TGTGCCAGCAGCTCCGGAACCGGGGGGAAACTGTTTTTT
.	11	TRBV10-3	.	TRBJ1-1	CAIRGEAGTFF	TGTGCCATCAGGGGGGAGGCAGGTACTTTCTTT
.	14	TRBV4-3	.	TRBJ2-7	CASSQEQMSYEQYF	TGCGCCAGCAGCCAAGAGCAAATGAGCTACGAGCAGTACTTC
.	15	TRBV3-1/TRBV3-2	.	TRBJ1-6	CASSQGASTGSPLHF	TGTGCCAGCAGCCAAGGGGCATCGACAGGTTCACCCCTCCACTTT
.	13	TRBV2	TRBD2	TRBJ2-2	CASLGLNTGELFF	TGTGCCAGCCTGGGACTAAACACCGGGGAGCTGTTTTTT
.	16	TRBV28	TRBD1	TRBJ1-5	CASSAGDRGRSQPQHF	TGTGCCAGCAGTGCCGGGGACAGGGGGCGAAGTCAGCCCCAGCATTTT
.	15	TRBV30	.	TRBJ1-4	CAWRVGGATNEKLFF	TGTGCCTGGAGGGTGGGTGGGGCAACTAATGAAAAACTGTTTTTT
.	13	TRBV7-2	.	TRBJ2-1	CASSSPGNNEQFF	TGTGCCAGCAGTTCCCCGGGTAACAATGAGCAGTTCTTC
.	12	TRBV19	.	TRBJ1-2	CASTTPPSAYTF	TGTGCCAGTACCACGCCCCCATCTGCCTACACCTTC
.	15	TRBV6-2/TRBV6-3	.	TRBJ1-4	CASSYEGVPLEKLFF	TGTGCCAGCAGTTACGAGGGAGTCCCATTGGAAAAACTGTTTTTT
many	13	TRBV2	.	TRBJ1-5	CASSSQAGQPQHF	TGTGCCAGCAGCTCACAGGCCGGTCAGCCCCAGCATTTT
.	13	TRBV5-5	.	TRBJ1-5	CASSLAGDQPQHF	TGTGCCAGCAGCTTGGCCGGCGATCAGCCCCAGCATTTT
.	15	TRBV7-9	.	TRBJ1-2	CASSLEAVGNYGYTF	TGTGCCAGCAGCTTAGAGGCAGTGGGGAACTATGGCTACACCTTC
once	16	TRBV27	.	TRBJ2-7	CASSLARSPGSSEQYF	TGTGCCAGCAGTTTAGCTAGGAGTCCAGGATCGTCCGAGCAGTACTTC
.	13	TRBV5-4	TRBD1	TRBJ2-1	CASSPRDRYEQFF	TGTGCCAGCAGCCCCCGGGACAGGTATGAGCAGTTCTTC
.	17	TRBV21-1	.	TRBJ2-7	CASSTHHGVAGQSEQYF	TGTGCCAGCAGCACCCACCATGGGGTAGCGGGGCAGTCTGAGCAGTACTTC
.	15	TRBV19	TRBD1	TRBJ1-2	CASSMGQGGFYGYTF	TGTGCCAGTAGTATGGGTCAGGGGGGATTCTATGGCTACACCTTC
.	16	TRBV19	.	TRBJ1-5	CASSIGLRVEGQPQHF	TGTGCCAGTAGTATCGGTTTACGGGTCGAGGGTCAGCCCCAGCATTTT
once	14	TRBV28	.	TRBJ1-1	CASKPGHSYTEAFF	TGTGCCAGCAAACCGGGACATTCGTACACTGAAGCTTTCTTT
.	16	TRBV5-7	.	TRBJ1-2	CASSSARGLVNYGYTF	TGTGCCAGCAGCTCGGCCCGGGGACTGGTTAACTATGGCTACACCTTC
few	15	TRBV4-2	.	TRBJ1-2	CASSQVTGDDYGYTF	TGTGCCAGCAGCCAAGTGACGGGGGATGACTATGGCTACACCTTC
few	10	TRBV30	.	TRBJ2-1	CALGGGEQFF	TGTGCCCTAGGGGGTGGTGAGCAGTTCTTC
.	14	TRBV20-1	TRBD2	TRBJ2-5	CSASETSAQETQYF	TGCAGTGCTAGTGAGACTAGCGCACAAGAGACCCAGTACTTC
.	14	TRBV28	TRBD1	TRBJ1-6	CATRGPEYNSPLHF	TGTGCCACCAGGGGGCCCGAGTATAATTCACCCCTCCACTTT
.	17	TRBV20-1	.	TRBJ2-1	CSASPQGAVLGGNEQFF	TGCAGTGCTAGTCCTCAGGGAGCGGTCTTGGGGGGCAATGAGCAGTTCTTC
few	15	TRBV7-2	.	TRBJ2-7	CASSPNPGHYYEQYF	TGTGCCAGCAGCCCCAACCCCGGACATTACTACGAGCAGTACTTC
few	14	TRBV11-2	.	TRBJ1-1	CASSAALAGSEAFF	TGTGCCAGCAGCGCGGCCCTGGCGGGGTCGGAAGCTTTCTTT
.	13	TRBV23-1	.	TRBJ1-1	CASRGRLNTEAFF	TGCGCCAGCCGTGGTAGGCTGAACACTGAAGCTTTCTTT
.	14	TRBV25-1	.	TRBJ1-3	CASSQGAGGNTIYF	TGTGCCAGCAGTCAAGGGGCAGGGGGAAACACCATATATTTT
.	14	TRBV2	TRBD1	TRBJ1-1	CASSLDRANTEAFF	TGTGCCAGCAGTTTGGACAGGGCGAACACTGAAGCTTTCTTT
many	15	TRBV9	TRBD2	TRBJ2-3	CASSVGGREGDTQYF	TGTGCCAGCAGCGTAGGTGGCAGGGAGGGAGATACGCAGTATTTT
.	17	TRBV19	TRBD2	TRBJ2-2	CATSRTSGRVGTGELFF	TGTGCCACTTCCCGGACTAGCGGGAGAGTAGGCACCGGGGAGCTGTTTTTT
few	18	TRBV6-1	TRBD1	TRBJ1-4	CASSARQGAREYIEKLFF	TGTGCCAGCAGTGCCAGACAGGGGGCAAGAGAGTATATAGAAAAACTGTTTTTT
.	15	TRBV5-1	.	TRBJ1-1	CASSLVFGANTEAFF	TGCGCCAGCAGCTTGGTTTTCGGCGCGAACACTGAAGCTTTCTTT
once	15	TRBV30	.	TRBJ1-5	CAWSGGRAGNQPQHF	TGTGCCTGGAGTGGGGGACGTGCTGGCAATCAGCCCCAGCATTTT